The following is a T cell receptor beta chain sequence with its context. Its target is unknown. Germline V gene lookup returns CDR1 SNHLY and CDR2 FYNNEI. V lost 8 bases and J 5 bases, leaving 18 bases between the germline ends. This CDR3 spans 14 amino acids. The entry originates in a study of CD8+CD57+ T cells in acquired aplastic anemia. At the level of the study: Sorted CD4+ and CD8+ cells yielded DNA averaging approximately 3.4 ug. Findings and limits, study-wide: Significance was not reached for CD8+ Simpson's diversity between patients and controls.

Patients sequenced had flow cytometry evidence of CD8+CD57+ cell expansion. A severe acquired aplastic anemia diagnosis applied to all patients. There was no therapy given to any patient before the blood sampling took place. TCR beta VDJ and CDR3 profiles were obtained from a genomic DNA template. TCRdb reanalysed the reads using MiXCR and keeps one entry per CDR3 protein. This table holds 170,000 or so distinct CDR3 sequences, around 63% found once. This TCR came from a human donor with aplastic anemia. Sequencing was done on a sample of sorted CD4+, CD8+, or CD8+CD57+ T cells (not recorded which) from PBMCs. The chain recombines TRBV2 with TRBJ2-5; a possible D gene is TRBD2 (5 bases). The DNA of the CDR3 is TGTGCCAGCCCCGCGGGTGTATCCAGGGAGACCCAGTACTTC. Amino acids: CASPAGVSRETQYF.